The 21 T cell receptor beta chains below were found in one sample sequenced in a study of cytomegalovirus exposure and HLA in healthy donors. The protocol was immunoSEQ multiplex PCR, while the TCRdb copy is restricted to in-frame clones and leaves out a portion. The sample consists of some 230,000 clones, under 95% of them appearing once. The specimen sequenced was PBMCs. All receptors derive from a woman aged 18 to 35 in good health and CMV-seronegative.

The chain carries TRBV11-2 and TRBJ1-4, with D perhaps TRBD1 (5 bases). V was trimmed by 5 bases and J by 6 bases, leaving 13 bases between them. This CDR3 is 14 amino acids long. Germline V gene sequence: CDR1 SGHAT, CDR2 FQNNGV. The CDR3 here is CASSRRDQDEKLFF. The CDR3 nucleotides read TGTGCCAGCAGCCGGAGGGACCAAGATGAAAAACTGTTTTTT.

The V gene is TRBV5-6, the J gene TRBJ2-7; the D gene is possibly TRBD2 (5 bases). The CDR3 loop spans 14 amino acids. The germline V gene has CDR1 SGHDT and CDR2 YYEEEE. Trimming stripped 6 bases from V and 2 bases from J, with 15 bases between. The CDR3 DNA is TGTGCCAGCACTCAGAGGGCGGGCCCCTACGAGCAGTACTTC. Amino acids: CASTQRAGPYEQYF. Using reference TRBV5-6 and TRBJ2-7 for the parts outside the CDR3, the full variable domain is DAGVTQSPTHLIKTRGQQVTLRCSPKSGHDTVSWYQQALGQGPQFIFQYYEEEERQRGNFPDRFSGHQFPNYSSELNVNALLLGDSALYLCASTQRAGPYEQYFGPGTRLTVT.

The V gene is TRBV5-1, the J gene TRBJ2-3; 15 nucleotides align to TRBD2. The V segment lost 4 bases and the J segment 2 bases; nucleotides outside the gene matches: 11. The CDR3 length is 19 residues. Per germline, CDR1 SGHRS and CDR2 YFSETQ. The DNA of the CDR3 is TGCGCCAGCAGCCAAGGACTAGCGGGAGGGGCATCCACCACAGATACGCAGTATTTT. It encodes CASSQGLAGGASTTDTQYF.

This sequence joins TRBV11-2 and TRBJ1-2; D gene uncertain. Trimming shortened V by 0 bases and J by 4 bases, and 12 bases separated the two germline ends. Germline assignment: CDR1 SGHAT and CDR2 FQNNGV. CDR3 length equals 15 residues. The CDR3 spells CASSLEAGHLYGYTF. The DNA for the CDR3 is TGTGCCAGCAGCTTAGAGGCAGGCCACCTCTATGGCTACACCTTC.

This sequence joins TRBV19 and TRBJ2-2; 8 bases line up with TRBD1. After removal of 4 bases from V and 7 bases from J, the junction contained 8 bases not matched to a gene. This CDR3 contains 15 residues. The germline V gene has CDR1 LNHDA and CDR2 SQIVND (reference sequence). The CDR3 loop is CASSTSQGAYGELFF. The CDR3 DNA reads as TGTGCCAGTAGTACCTCCCAGGGGGCGTACGGGGAGCTGTTTTTT.

The chain carries TRBV11-2 and TRBJ1-1; no definite D call. The CDR3 is made up of 10 amino acids. V shed 5 bases and J shed 4 bases, with 2 bases lying between them. Germline V gene lookup returns CDR1 SGHAT and CDR2 FQNNGV. The CDR3 spells CASSRTEAFF. The DNA for the CDR3 is TGTGCCAGCAGCCGCACTGAAGCTTTCTTT.

The chain is built from TRBV2 and TRBJ1-2, with a weak D call TRBD1 (6 bases). The CDR3 is 11 residues long. The germline V and J ends were trimmed by 8 bases and 9 bases, with 13 bases remaining between them. Germline lookup yields CDR1 SNHLY and CDR2 FYNNEI. The CDR3 nucleotides read TGTGCCAGCGGTTCCAGGGGTCGCTACACCTTC. Translating gives CASGSRGRYTF.

The V and J genes are TRBV5-1 and TRBJ2-7, with 7 bases lining up with TRBD2. Germline V gene sequence: CDR1 SGHRS, CDR2 YFSETQ. V shed 5 bases and J 10 bases; nucleotides not matched to a gene: 18. The CDR3 length is 15 residues. In DNA, the CDR3 is TGCGCCAGCAGTTGGAGCGGGACTCCGACGGACCTTCAGTACTTC. The encoded protein is CASSWSGTPTDLQYF.

The chain uses TRBV28 and TRBJ2-7; 11 bases agree with TRBD1. With V trimmed by 6 bases and J by 0 bases, 1 base remained unmatched. Germline loops: CDR1 MDHEN, CDR2 SYDVKM. This CDR3 has 14 amino acids. The CDR3 sequence is CASRGTGGSYEQYF. CDR3 DNA: TGTGCCAGCAGGGGGACAGGGGGCTCCTACGAGCAGTACTTC. Drawing the rest from reference TRBV28 and TRBJ2-7, the complete variable domain is DVKVTQSSRYLVKRTGEKVFLECVQDMDHENMFWYRQDPGLGLRLIYFSYDVKMKEKGDIPEGYSVSREKKERFSLILESASTNQTSMYLCASRGTGGSYEQYFGPGTRLTVT.

The chain employs TRBV13 and TRBJ2-2; 7 bases are shared with TRBD2. CDR1 and CDR2 from the germline V gene are PRHDT and FYEKMQ (reference sequence). After removal of 5 bases from V and 4 bases from J, the junction contained 13 bases not matched to a gene. CDR3 length: 17 amino acids. The CDR3 sequence: CASSPYGREFLTGELFF. The CDR3, as DNA: TGTGCCAGCAGCCCGTATGGGCGGGAGTTCCTCACCGGGGAGCTGTTTTTT. The entire variable domain, with the rest obtained from reference TRBV13 and TRBJ2-2, is as follows: AAGVIQSPRHLIKEKRETATLKCYPIPRHDTVYWYQQGPGQDPQFLISFYEKMQSDKGSIPDRFSAQQFSDYHSELNMSSLELGDSALYFCASSPYGREFLTGELFFGEGSRLTVL.

V is TRBV7-9 and J is TRBJ1-2, with D perhaps TRBD1 (5 bases). Germline V gives CDR1 SEHNR, CDR2 FQNEAQ (reference sequence). The CDR3 length is 14 residues. Trimming cost V 5 bases and J 4 bases, with 14 bases left between them. The DNA of the CDR3 is TGTGCCAGCAGCCGGGTTGACGACAGCTATGGCTACACCTTC. This translates into CASSRVDDSYGYTF.

This clone was picked up a small number of times. The rearrangement joins TRBV7-8 to TRBJ1-2, with D tentatively TRBD1 (5 bases). In germline, CDR1 is SGHVS, CDR2 FQNEAQ. Trimming left V 5 bases short and J 6 bases short, with 16 bases between. The CDR3 consists of 14 residues. The CDR3 region is CASSTLSWGDGYTF. The CDR3 coding sequence is TGTGCCAGCAGCACGCTATCCTGGGGGGATGGCTACACCTTC. The variable domain in full, with the rest retrieved from reference TRBV7-8 and TRBJ1-2, is GAGVSQSPRYKVAKRGQDVALRCDPISGHVSLFWYQQALGQGPEFLTYFQNEAQLDKSGLPSDRFFAERPEGSVSTLKIQRTQQEDSAVYLCASSTLSWGDGYTFGSGTRLTVV.

The chain uses TRBV9 and TRBJ1-1; TRBD1 agrees at 7 bases. Germline V gene lookup returns CDR1 SGDLS and CDR2 YYNGEE. V lost 0 bases, J lost 7 bases, and 15 bases stayed unmatched. The CDR3 length is 17 residues. The CDR3 sequence is CASSVGLRGTDALEAFF. The CDR3 bases are TGTGCCAGCAGCGTAGGCCTTAGAGGGACAGATGCCCTTGAAGCTTTCTTT.

This clone was observed a few times. The rearrangement uses TRBV11-3 and TRBJ2-7; the match to TRBD1 covers 8 bases. Germline V lookup: CDR1 SGHNT, CDR2 YENEEA. The CDR3 sequence is 13 residues long. J gave up 4 bases and V 1 base, and 0 bases lay outside the gene matches. The CDR3 region has the DNA TGTGCCAGCAGCTTAGGGACAGGGTACGAGCAGTACTTC. Amino acid sequence: CASSLGTGYEQYF.

This chain links TRBV4-2 with TRBJ1-1; TRBD1 might be the D (5 bases). CDR1 and CDR2 (germline): LGHNA, YNFKEQ. The CDR3 length is 12 residues. The V end was cut by 0 bases, the J end by 12 bases, with 11 bases between. CDR3: CASSQDQGGTFF. CDR3 sequence (DNA): TGTGCCAGCAGCCAAGATCAGGGTGGGACTTTCTTT.

The chain recombines TRBV19 with TRBJ2-7; D gene unclear. The CDR3 loop spans 14 amino acids. In germline, CDR1 is LNHDA, CDR2 SQIVND (reference sequence). V gave up 1 base and J gave up 3 bases, with 10 bases separating them. CDR3 sequence: CASSIGPSNYEQYF. CDR3 in DNA: TGTGCCAGTAGTATAGGGCCAAGTAACTACGAGCAGTACTTC. The variable domain in full, with the rest retrieved from reference TRBV19 and TRBJ2-7, is DGGITQSPKYLFRKEGQNVTLSCEQNLNHDAMYWYRQDPGQGLRLIYYSQIVNDFQKGDIAEGYSVSREKKESFPLTVTSAQKNPTAFYLCASSIGPSNYEQYFGPGTRLTVT.

This chain uses TRBV6-1 with TRBJ2-1; no firm D call. The CDR3 has 14 residues. The ends were cut back, 8 bases at V and 0 bases at J, with 11 bases in the middle. Germline V lookup: CDR1 MNHNS, CDR2 SASEGT. CDR3 DNA sequence: TGTGCCAGCGAGGCGGATAGCTCCTACAATGAGCAGTTCTTC. Translated: CASEADSSYNEQFF.

This chain uses TRBV18 with TRBJ2-3, with D possibly matching TRBD1 (8 bases). The length of the CDR3 is 17 residues. Germline values: CDR1 KGHSH, CDR2 LQKENI. V was shortened by 1 base and J by 2 bases, with 16 bases between the two germline ends. The CDR3 reads CASSPRTGRGNTDTQYF. Here the CDR3 DNA reads TGTGCCAGCTCACCACGGACAGGGAGGGGAAACACAGATACGCAGTATTTT. Full variable domain (missing parts from reference TRBV18 and TRBJ2-3): NAGVMQNPRHLVRRRGQEARLRCSPMKGHSHVYWYRQLPEEGLKFMVYLQKENIIDESGMPKERFSAEFPKEGPSILRIQQVVRGDSAAYFCASSPRTGRGNTDTQYFGPGTRLTVL.

This clone was detected only a few times. The CDR3 nucleotides read TGTGCCAGCTCACCGGGTATGCAGGGTCGGTACGAGCAGTACTTC. Translation gives CASSPGMQGRYEQYF. The chain joins TRBV18 to TRBJ2-7, with TRBD1 as a possible D gene (5 bases). This CDR3 is built from 15 residues. Germline loops: CDR1 KGHSH, CDR2 LQKENI. The V end was cut by 3 bases, the J end by 4 bases, with 16 bases between.

The chain carries TRBV29-1 and TRBJ2-1; 7 bases fit TRBD1. This CDR3 has 16 residues. Trimming took 3 bases from V and 4 from J; bases not matched to a gene: 12. Germline V lookup: CDR1 SQVTM, CDR2 ANQGSEA. Here the CDR3 DNA reads TGCAGCGTTGACAGCGCAGGGGGTAGCTCATACAATGAGCAGTTCTTC. Its translation is CSVDSAGGSSYNEQFF.

The chain joins TRBV5-4 to TRBJ2-3; 9 positions agree with TRBD2. The CDR3 runs 15 residues. Trimming took 4 bases from V and 0 from J; bases not matched to a gene: 3. Germline V CDR1 and CDR2: SGHNT, YYREEE (reference sequence). The CDR3 loop reads CASSRTSASTDTQYF. Written as DNA, the CDR3 is TGTGCCAGCAGCAGGACTAGCGCTAGCACAGATACGCAGTATTTT.